This TCR beta chain was profiled in a study of blood T cells in healthy people across ages. Study findings and constraints: Relative to aged donors, long-lived donors carried more naive CD4+ cells and displayed higher diversity. A roughly linear age-dependent decrease characterized TCR beta diversity per million T cells.

The second PCR ran roughly 7 to 12 cycles with a sample-barcoded 5' primer and J-beta primers. Carrying 12 random nucleotides, a template-switch adaptor labeled each individual cDNA molecule. One entry per CDR3 protein results from TCRdb running MiXCR on the 5' RACE reads. The data contain just over 800,000 distinct CDR3 sequences, approximately 65% of them singletons. V lost 1 base to trimming and J lost 6 bases, with 13 bases between them. The CDR3 is made up of 14 amino acids. Germline V gene sequence: CDR1 DFQATT, CDR2 SNEGSKA (reference sequence). Concerning this clonotype itself: Its antigen is currently unknown.

A minimum of 7 million PBMCs was isolated per sample. The sample was blood. V is TRBV20-1 and J is TRBJ2-1, with D perhaps matching TRBD2 (6 bases). This sequence was found in a young man in good health. CDR3 residues: CSARGPGTFNEQFF. The CDR3 bases are TGCAGTGCTAGAGGACCCGGGACTTTCAATGAGCAGTTCTTC.